Listed here are 28 T cell receptor beta chains from one sample, sequenced in a study of blood T cell repertoires in COVID-19. Data came from immunoSEQ multiplex PCR; TCRdb stores just in-frame clones and leaves some out. Among about 240,000 clones listed, 80% to 85% were seen once. The specimen was peripheral blood. The source of these receptors is an elderly woman with COVID-19, enrolled during active disease.

The rearrangement uses TRBV28 and TRBJ1-2, with 7 nucleotides matching TRBD1. V shed 5 bases, J shed 8 bases, and the junction held 14 bases outside the gene matches. This CDR3 region has 15 residues. The V gene's germline CDR1 is MDHEN and CDR2 SYDVKM. The CDR3, as DNA: TGTGCCAGCAGTCCACCCTTTATAAGGGGGCAGGGCTACACCTTC. This encodes CASSPPFIRGQGYTF.

This rearrangement joins TRBV19 to TRBJ1-5; the match to TRBD1 covers 10 bases. J lost 2 bases, V lost 3 bases, and 4 bases had no gene match. The CDR3 totals 16 residues. The germline V gene encodes CDR1 LNHDA and CDR2 SQIVND (reference sequence). CDR3 sequence (DNA): TGTGCCAGTAGTATGGGGACAGGGGTAGGCAATCAGCCCCAGCATTTT. Its translation: CASSMGTGVGNQPQHF.

The V and J genes are TRBV19 and TRBJ2-3, with TRBD1 matching over 10 bases. The CDR3 runs to 13 residues. Germline-derived CDR1 and CDR2 are LNHDA and SQIVND (reference sequence). V shed 6 bases and J 4 bases; nucleotides not matched to a gene: 1. CDR3 DNA sequence: TGTGCCAGTAGGACAGGGGGCGCAGATACGCAGTATTTT. Its protein product is CASRTGGADTQYF.

The J gene is TRBJ2-5, the V gene TRBV25-1, with 7 bases fitting TRBD1. Germline V gene sequence: CDR1 MGHDK, CDR2 SYGVNS. V shed 7 bases and J 0 bases; nucleotides not matched to a gene: 8. The CDR3 totals 15 residues. In DNA, the CDR3 is TGTGCCAGCAAAGAAGCCCAGGGGGACCAAGAGACCCAGTACTTC. Its translation: CASKEAQGDQETQYF.

The chain combines TRBV5-6 with TRBJ1-6; weak D call: TRBD1 (6 bases). V was cut by 1 base and J by 13 bases, with 18 bases left in between. Germline V gene lookup returns CDR1 SGHDT and CDR2 YYEEEE. The CDR3 loop spans 15 amino acids. The CDR3 sequence is CASSLFGTPNLPLHF. For the CDR3, the DNA is TGTGCCAGCAGCTTGTTCGGGACACCGAATTTGCCCCTCCACTTT.

The chain joins TRBV27 to TRBJ1-2; no firm D call. There are 13 residues in the CDR3. From germline, CDR1 is MNHEY and CDR2 SMNVEV (reference sequence). The V end was cut by 4 bases, the J end by 2 bases, with 8 bases between. CDR3 sequence (DNA): TGTGCCAGCAGTTACAGCCGAAACTATGGCTACACCTTC. The encoded protein is CASSYSRNYGYTF.

This chain joins TRBV27 and TRBJ2-7; a possible D gene is TRBD2 (5 bases). The germline V gene has CDR1 MNHEY and CDR2 SMNVEV (reference sequence). Trimming cost V 8 bases and J 7 bases, with 24 bases left between them. The CDR3 is made up of 15 amino acids. The CDR3 region has the DNA TGTGCCAGCGCTCCCTTCCGAGGCGGGCTCGGTGAGCAGTACTTC. It codes for CASAPFRGGLGEQYF.

The chain is built from TRBV3-1 (or the pseudogene TRBV3-2) and TRBJ1-4, with a weak D call TRBD1 (6 bases). The CDR3 is made up of 16 amino acids. V was trimmed by 2 bases and J by 6 bases, leaving 16 bases between them. Germline-derived CDR1 and CDR2 are LGHDT and YNNKEL (reference sequence). The CDR3, as DNA: TGTGCCAGCAGCCAAAGGGGCGGCAGGGGCTATGAAAAACTGTTTTTT. This gives the protein CASSQRGGRGYEKLFF.

The chain joins TRBV15 to TRBJ2-6; D perhaps matches TRBD2 (6 bases). The germline gives CDR1 LNHNV, CDR2 YYDKDF (reference sequence). CDR3 size: 16 residues. Trimming shortened V by 0 bases and J by 4 bases, and 10 bases separated the two germline ends. The CDR3 nucleotides are TGTGCCACCAGCAGAGATTGGAGGGCCGGGGCCAACGTCCTGACTTTC. The encoded protein is CATSRDWRAGANVLTF. Drawing the rest from reference TRBV15 and TRBJ2-6, the complete variable domain is DAMVIQNPRYQVTQFGKPVTLSCSQTLNHNVMYWYQQKSSQAPKLLFHYYDKDFNNEADTPDNFQSRRPNTSFCFLDIRSPGLGDTAMYLCATSRDWRAGANVLTFGAGSRLTVL.

This chain uses TRBV28 with TRBJ1-2; possibly TRBD1 for D (6 bases). The CDR3 sequence is 15 residues long. Between the trimmed V and J ends, which lost 5 bases and 2 bases, there was a span of 15 bases. Germline V CDR1 and CDR2: MDHEN, SYDVKM. CDR3 coding DNA: TGTGCCAGCAGTACAACAGGGAAATCCAACTATGGCTACACCTTC. Amino acid sequence: CASSTTGKSNYGYTF.

J is TRBJ2-1 and V is TRBV3-1 (or the pseudogene TRBV3-2), with TRBD2 identical over 8 bases. CDR1 is LGHDT and CDR2 is YNNKEL in the germline V gene (reference sequence). The V gene end was trimmed by 5 bases and the J gene end by 7 bases; junction bases not matched to a gene: 7. This CDR3 has 14 amino acids. The CDR3 protein is CASSYRTSKNEQFF. The CDR3 nucleotides read TGTGCCAGCAGCTATAGGACTAGCAAGAATGAGCAGTTCTTC.

This clone was found once. V usage is TRBV3-1 (or the pseudogene TRBV3-2) and J usage is TRBJ2-1, with D uncertain. This CDR3 has 11 amino acids. CDR1 is LGHDT, CDR2 YNNKEL, per germline (reference sequence). V was shortened by 5 bases and J by 5 bases, with 4 bases between the two germline ends. The CDR3 DNA reads as TGTGCCAGCAGCATAGACAATGAGCAGTTCTTC. The encoded protein is CASSIDNEQFF.

V usage is TRBV28 and J usage is TRBJ2-1, with 7 bases lining up with TRBD2. The trim removed 4 bases at V and 4 bases at J, leaving 7 bases unmatched. This CDR3 contains 15 residues. The germline CDR1 and CDR2 sequences are MDHEN and SYDVKM. CDR3 protein: CASSWSGKAYNEQFF. The CDR3 coding sequence is TGTGCCAGCAGTTGGAGCGGGAAAGCTTACAATGAGCAGTTCTTC.

The chain uses TRBV30 and TRBJ1-5; 10 positions match TRBD1. This CDR3 region has 14 residues. In germline, CDR1 is GTSNPN, CDR2 SVGIG (reference sequence). Germline trimming cut 3 bases from V and 6 bases from J; bases unmatched to any gene: 5. The CDR3 coding sequence is TGTGCCTGGAGCGGGACAGGGGCCCTTCAGCCCCAGCATTTT. Translated: CAWSGTGALQPQHF.

This chain connects TRBV6-2 or TRBV6-3 to TRBJ2-3; 11 nucleotides match TRBD2. The CDR3 loop spans 15 amino acids. V trimming: 6 bases; J trimming: 4 bases; junction bases outside the gene matches: 6. The germline gives CDR1 MNHEY, CDR2 SVGEGT. For the CDR3, the DNA is TGTGCCAGCAGCCAACTAGCGGGAGTAGCAGATACGCAGTATTTT. It yields the protein CASSQLAGVADTQYF.

The chain couples TRBV6-5 to TRBJ1-1; 8 bases are shared with TRBD1. Trimming at V came to 2 bases and at J to 10 bases, leaving 0 bases not matched to a gene. CDR1 and CDR2 from the germline V gene are MNHEY and SVGAGI. The CDR3 is made up of 11 amino acids. The CDR3 region is CASSYGQGAFF. The CDR3 DNA sequence: TGTGCCAGCAGTTACGGACAGGGAGCTTTCTTT.

The chain recombines TRBV7-9 with TRBJ1-1; 7 bases line up with TRBD1. The CDR3 totals 16 residues. Germline trimming cut 5 bases from V and 0 bases from J; bases unmatched to any gene: 9. CDR1 and CDR2 from the germline V gene are SEHNR and FQNEAQ (reference sequence). The CDR3 DNA reads as TGTGCCAGCAGCCCCTACAGGGGTCCCCTGAACACTGAAGCTTTCTTT. Protein sequence: CASSPYRGPLNTEAFF.

CDR3 sequence: CASSQAGQYGYTF. Here the CDR3 DNA reads TGTGCCAGCAGCCAAGCGGGACAGTATGGCTACACCTTC. V usage is TRBV4-2 and J usage is TRBJ1-2; 7 positions agree with TRBD1. The CDR3 spans 13 residues. Germline CDR1 is LGHNA and CDR2 is YNFKEQ. V lost 1 base and J lost 5; bases outside the gene matches: 1.

The J gene is TRBJ2-4, the V gene TRBV13, with a possible D match to TRBD1 (6 bases). With 1 base removed from V and 3 bases from J, the gap between germline ends came to 31 bases. There are 22 residues in the CDR3. Germline V gene lookup returns CDR1 PRHDT and CDR2 FYEKMQ (reference sequence). For the CDR3, the DNA is TGTGCCAGCAGCTTAGTGGGGGCGCGGTTCAGGAGAGAAGGGTTAGACAAAAACATTCAGTACTTC. This gives the protein CASSLVGARFRREGLDKNIQYF.

J is TRBJ1-3 and V is TRBV4-2; a possible D gene is TRBD1 (6 bases). The germline V gene encodes CDR1 LGHNA and CDR2 YNFKEQ. V dropped 0 bases and J dropped 2 bases, with 11 bases sitting between them. This CDR3 region has 16 residues. CDR3 sequence: CASSQERNRAGNTIYF. CDR3 sequence (DNA): TGTGCCAGCAGCCAAGAACGGAACAGGGCTGGAAACACCATATATTTT.

This clone came up a few times. V and J are TRBV2 and TRBJ2-2; possibly TRBD1 for D (5 bases). The V gene lost 4 bases and the J gene lost 2 bases, with 11 bases spanning the gap. This CDR3 is 15 amino acids long. In germline, CDR1 is SNHLY, CDR2 FYNNEI. CDR3 nucleotides: TGTGCCAGCAGTGTCGAGGACACAAACACCGGGGAGCTGTTTTTT. It encodes CASSVEDTNTGELFF.

This clone was recorded a few times. The chain joins TRBV2 to TRBJ2-5; 7 bases line up with TRBD2. CDR1 is SNHLY and CDR2 is FYNNEI in the germline V gene. This CDR3 is 15 amino acids long. The trim removed 2 bases at V and 5 bases at J, leaving 8 bases unmatched. CDR3 in amino acids: CASSEKGGREETQYF. In DNA, the CDR3 is TGTGCCAGCAGTGAAAAAGGCGGGAGAGAGGAGACCCAGTACTTC.

V usage is TRBV7-8 and J usage is TRBJ1-1; D may be TRBD1 (6 bases). V was pared by 5 bases and J by 2 bases, with 15 bases between. The V gene's germline CDR1 is SGHVS and CDR2 FQNEAQ. CDR3 size: 15 residues. CDR3 nucleotides: TGTGCCAGCAGCCTATTTGACAGGTACAACACTGAAGCTTTCTTT. Protein: CASSLFDRYNTEAFF.

This clone was counted a single time. The V and J genes are TRBV5-6 and TRBJ2-4, with a possible D match to TRBD2 (7 bases). The CDR3 is 14 amino acids. With 5 bases removed from V and 6 bases from J, the gap between germline ends came to 15 bases. The germline CDR1 and CDR2 sequences are SGHDT and YYEEEE. The CDR3 protein is CASRPAGAGNIQYF. The CDR3 region has the DNA TGTGCCAGCAGACCTGCGGGGGCTGGAAACATTCAGTACTTC.

Worth noting for this clone: Germline is not matched at one junction end, which may reflect a read error. The rearrangement joins TRBV4-1 to TRBJ2-5; 12 positions agree with TRBD2. This CDR3 has 13 residues. Germline CDR1 is MGHRA and CDR2 is YSYEKL. The CDR3 DNA sequence: TGCGCCAGCAGCCAAGTTCTCGGACTAGCGGGGAACTTC. It is translated as CASSQVLGLAGNF.

The V call is TRBV3-1 (or the pseudogene TRBV3-2), the J call TRBJ2-3, with D uncertain. Trimming removed 3 bases from V and 5 bases from J, with 6 bases in between. There are 12 residues in the CDR3. Looked up from germline, CDR1 is LGHDT and CDR2 is YNNKEL (reference sequence). CDR3 nucleotide sequence: TGTGCCAGCAGCCAGCGCGTAGATACGCAGTATTTT. The encoded protein is CASSQRVDTQYF.

The chain is built from TRBV5-1 and TRBJ1-3; the match to TRBD1 covers 7 bases. The CDR3 has 15 amino acids. Germline CDR1 and CDR2: SGHRS and YFSETQ. Losses at the gene ends were 4 bases for V and 4 bases for J; bases not matched to a gene: 8. The CDR3 bases are TGCGCCAGCAGCCAGGGACAGAGAGGAGGAAACACCATATATTTT. It is translated as CASSQGQRGGNTIYF.

The chain employs TRBV2 and TRBJ1-4; the D is unclear. The CDR3 extends over 15 amino acids. V was trimmed by 6 bases and J by 4 bases, leaving 15 bases between them. Germline loops: CDR1 SNHLY, CDR2 FYNNEI. The CDR3: CASRTDRGGNEKLFF. CDR3 DNA: TGTGCCAGCAGGACCGACCGGGGAGGTAATGAAAAACTGTTTTTT. The whole variable domain, remainder taken from reference TRBV2 and TRBJ1-4, is EPEVTQTPSHQVTQMGQEVILRCVPISNHLYFYWYRQILGQKVEFLVSFYNNEISEKSEIFDDQFSVERPDGSNFTLKIRSTKLEDSAMYFCASRTDRGGNEKLFFGSGTQLSVL.